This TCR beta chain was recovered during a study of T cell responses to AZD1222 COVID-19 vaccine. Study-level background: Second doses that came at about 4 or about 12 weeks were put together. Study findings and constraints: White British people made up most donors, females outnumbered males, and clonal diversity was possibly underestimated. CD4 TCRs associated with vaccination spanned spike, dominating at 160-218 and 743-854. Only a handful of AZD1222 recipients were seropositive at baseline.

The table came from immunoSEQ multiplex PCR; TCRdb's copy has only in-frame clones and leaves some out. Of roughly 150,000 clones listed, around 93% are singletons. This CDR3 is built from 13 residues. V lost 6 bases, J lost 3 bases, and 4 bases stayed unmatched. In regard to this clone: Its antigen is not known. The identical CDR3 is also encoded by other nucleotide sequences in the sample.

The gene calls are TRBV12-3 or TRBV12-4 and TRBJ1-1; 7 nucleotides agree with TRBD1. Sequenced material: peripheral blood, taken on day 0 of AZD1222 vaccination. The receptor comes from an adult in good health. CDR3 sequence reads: CASSPTGDTEAFF. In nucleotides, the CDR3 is TGTGCCAGCAGCCCTACAGGGGACACTGAAGCTTTCTTT.